The clone carrying this T cell receptor beta chain is termed medium-sized. No antigen is known for it. From genomic DNA, two-round multiplex PCR was used to amplify TCR beta CDR3. Amplification in first-round PCR relied on primers specific to each TRBV and TRBJ gene. In TCRdb, the multiplex PCR reads were re-called with MiXCR into one record per CDR3 protein. Of 20,000 to 30,000 distinct CDR3 sequences in the sample, around 39% are singletons; the top ten hold 20% to 25%. Germline CDR1 is LNHDA and CDR2 is SQIVND (reference sequence). V gave up 3 bases and J gave up 3 bases; unmatched junction bases: 27. This CDR3 is 22 amino acids long. This entry belongs to a study of prognosis after radiotherapy for stage I lung cancer. Study background: Squamous cell carcinoma affected over five patients, adenocarcinoma approximately 11. Delivery of radiotherapy was by SBRT in 3 to 5 fractions at a biologically effective dose of at least 100 Gy. Study-level results: Tumor specificity of expanded TCR clones went undetermined. Some patients went on to develop distant metastases. Their Shannon entropy after stereotactic body radiation therapy was lower, and its change from baseline was also lower.

The receptor's source is a donor of 50 years or more with non-small cell lung cancer. This rearrangement joins TRBV19 to TRBJ2-7; 9 bases align to TRBD1. Sequencing used PBMCs, obtained before or after stereotactic body radiation therapy (not recorded which). As DNA, the CDR3 is TGTGCCAGTAGTATTCGAGCGGTCGTGTCCCCCGACAGGGGGGATTTTCACTACGAGCAGTACTTC. It is translated as CASSIRAVVSPDRGDFHYEQYF.